This entry features one T cell receptor (beta chain) sequence. What antigen it recognizes has not been identified. No clone much larger than this one lies a single base away; base qualities are absent. What the time point label conveys for this sample: pretreatment peripheral blood. The cohort included 29 patients with locally advanced or metastatic urothelial carcinoma who were treated at Memorial Sloan Kettering on a trial protocol. Peripheral blood mononuclear cells were collected pretreatment and during treatment, with between 1 and 8 total time points obtained per patient. The Qiagen DNeasy Blood extraction kit was used to purify genomic DNA from total PBMCs and tumor samples. PBMCs were collected pretreatment and during treatment and were isolated and stored as previously described. This sample was taken from a study of PD-L1 blockade in urothelial cancer (dated by TCRdb to 2016 to 2017). General notes on the study: Every patient began therapy in about 2014 and was given atezolizumab 1,200 mg intravenously every 3 weeks. In the same patients who had TCR sequencing, pretreatment tumors also underwent whole exome sequencing and RNA sequencing. TCR sequencing covered pretreatment tumor samples and matched, serially collected peripheral blood taken before and after atezolizumab treatment. Blood samples were analyzed 3 weeks after the start of treatment (second dose) and 6 weeks after the start of treatment. Durable clinical benefit was defined as progression-free survival longer than 6 months, and TCR features were also tested against progression-free and overall survival. Somatic, immune and clinical correlates of response to PD-L1 blockade with atezolizumab in urothelial cancer were the focus of an exploratory multi-omic analysis. Under 30 patients had pretreatment blood TCR-seq, about 25 had at least one posttreatment blood collection, and about 25 had tumor TCR-seq. About 85% of the roughly 29 patients were males with bladder-origin urothelial cancer, and 18 of 29 reported a prior smoking history. Blood samples yielded a median of roughly 150,000 T cells and roughly 83,000 unique TCRs, with median clonality approximately 0.08. An ECOG performance status of 0 or 1 was recorded for the patients, and 0 to 3 prior chemotherapy regimens had been received by the patients. Durable clinical benefit was achieved by nine patients and was not achieved by 20 patients.

General conclusions and limits of the study: Improved progression-free and overall survival was associated with having pretreatment peripheral blood TCR clonality below the median. Because the sample size was small (n ≈ 27) and many of the analyses were exploratory, the results are meant to be hypothesis-generating. Patients with durable benefit showed greater expansion of tumor-associated TCR clones in peripheral blood 3 weeks after starting treatment (n ≈ 21, p = 0.022).

Synthetic TCR analog templates were spiked into each PCR so that absolute template abundance could be estimated from read counts. TCRbeta CDR3 regions were amplified from genomic DNA with bias-controlled V and J gene primers using the immunoSEQ assay. Sequencing of rearranged TCRbeta segments was performed at approximately 20X coverage. On the study's bioinformatics: Clustering was used to correct sequencing errors, and CDR3s were annotated against IMGT to assign V, D and J genes. Downstream analyses used only productive TCRbeta rearrangements and left out out-of-frame or stop-codon sequences. To compute clonality, Shannon entropy was normalized by the log of the number of unique productive sequences and then subtracted from one. Fisher's exact test with Benjamini-Hochberg correction, at a threshold of adjusted p below 0.01, was used to find clones that differed between time points or between blood and tumor. Entries here come from immuneACCESS through TCRdb and include only in-frame sequences with V and J called. Some clones fail to appear in such tables; in the studies checked, an unresolved V gene covers under half of the shortfall, and the cause of the remainder is unknown. The V and J calls and clone size come from that table; D and trimming were worked out from the DNA. This sample has tens of thousands of clones in its table, and 84% of those were observed once. The top ten constitute 1% to 1.5% of the sample.

In the germline V gene (reference sequence), CDR1 corresponds to PRHDT and CDR2 to FYEKMQ. The cysteine opens and the phenylalanine closes a CDR3 of 15 amino acids. Only the CDR3 portion is preserved as DNA: 45 bases, with reading frame beginning at the first base. V gives up 2 bases and J gives up 0 bases, and the segment between their germline ends measures 10 bases. The starting material was PBMCs, obtained around atezolizumab (anti-PD-L1) treatment. The chain is encoded by TRBV13 joined to TRBJ1-1; the D gene cannot be resolved reliably. This clonotype originated in a man aged 50-59 years with urothelial cancer. The DNA sequence reads TGTGCCAGCAGCTTAAGAGGGCAGATGAACACTGAAGCTTTCTTT. It is translated as CASSLRGQMNTEAFF.